This entry features one T cell receptor beta chain sequence. The antigen remains unidentified. Per the germline V gene, CDR1 is SGHRS and CDR2 is YFSETQ. The CDR3 has 15 amino acids. The V gene lost 4 bases and the J gene lost 0 bases, with 12 bases spanning the gap. The source of the sample is a study of vaccination effects on CD4 cells after COVID-19. Expansion with viral peptide pools was applied to antigen-specific CD4+ T cells by the ViraFEST assay prior to sequencing. Researchers isolated CD4+ T cells once approximately 10 days of culture had elapsed. Vaccine recipients, nucleocapsid antibody negative, had no prior SARS-CoV-2 infection. Generated by immunoSEQ multiplex PCR, the TCRdb table keeps only in-frame clones and is missing some. This repertoire shows under 45,000 clones, 65% to 80% found once; its top ten account for about 3%.

The rearrangement uses TRBV5-1 and TRBJ2-3, with D perhaps given as TRBD1 or TRBD2 (5 bases each). Sequencing used CD4+ T cells from PBMCs cultured with HCoV-NL63 spike peptides, obtained before COVID-19 vaccination. The clonotype originates from a human donor who received a COVID-19 vaccine. The DNA for the CDR3 is TGCGCCAGCAGCCCCAGGGACCGAAGCACAGATACGCAGTATTTT. Its protein is CASSPRDRSTDTQYF. The whole variable domain, remainder taken from reference TRBV5-1 and TRBJ2-3, is KAGVTQTPRYLIKTRGQQVTLSCSPISGHRSVSWYQQTPGQGLQFLFEYFSETQRNKGNFPGRFSGRQFSNSRSEMNVSTLELGDSALYLCASSPRDRSTDTQYFGPGTRLTVL.